Here is one T cell receptor beta chain with its context. The data were obtained in a study of T cell responses to AZD1222 COVID-19 vaccine. Germline V gives CDR1 MNHNS, CDR2 SASEGT. The CDR3 consists of 14 residues. The ends were cut back, 3 bases at V and 0 bases at J, with 8 bases in the middle. Measured with immunoSEQ multiplex PCR; TCRdb has only the in-frame clones, and not every one. The sample has roughly 100,000 clones; 87% are singletons. The J gene is TRBJ1-1, the V gene TRBV6-1, with D hard to call. This TCR was recovered from an adult who received the AZD1222 COVID-19 vaccine. This material consisted of peripheral blood, taken 28 days after the second AZD1222 dose. The CDR3 bases are TGTGCCAGCAGTGAGGAGGTCGTGAACACTGAAGCTTTCTTT. Encoded protein: CASSEEVVNTEAFF.